This is a list of T cell receptor beta chains from one sample in a study of vaccination effects on CD4 cells after COVID-19. TCRdb keeps only in-frame clones here, not all; method: immunoSEQ multiplex PCR. The table lists 71,000 or so clones, around 72% of them singletons. These receptors' targets are unknown. The starting material was CD4+ T cells from PBMCs cultured with HCoV-OC43 spike peptides, obtained before COVID-19 vaccination. The receptors were gathered from a human donor who received a COVID-19 vaccine. The CDR3 runs from the conserved cysteine through the conserved F or W. Fields, in order: V gene, J gene, D gene, clone size, CDR3 protein, CDR3 DNA. D genes are given only for firm matches. Where a row states a size, it is once, few, many or the class of an expanded clone; other rows omit it.

TRBV29-1,TRBJ1-5,-,-,CSVVTEGHSNQPQHF,TGCAGCGTTGTGACAGAAGGGCATAGCAATCAGCCCCAGCATTTT
TRBV5-5,TRBJ2-6,-,-,CASSLTVNSGANVLTF,TGTGCCAGCAGCTTAACAGTGAACTCTGGGGCCAACGTCCTGACTTTC
TRBV12-1,TRBJ1-5,-,-,CASRLIGGANSNQPQHF,TGTGCCAGCCGGCTGATTGGGGGGGCGAATAGCAATCAGCCCCAGCATTTT
TRBV9,TRBJ2-1,TRBD1,-,CASSVAGTGGYNEQFF,TGTGCCAGCAGCGTAGCCGGGACAGGGGGCTACAATGAGCAGTTCTTC
TRBV6-5,TRBJ2-2,-,-,CASMPRNTGELFF,TGTGCCAGCATGCCCAGAAACACCGGGGAGCTGTTTTTT
TRBV6-2/TRBV6-3,TRBJ2-3,TRBD1,few,CASTPTGGADTQYF,TGTGCCAGCACCCCGACAGGGGGGGCAGATACGCAGTATTTT
TRBV6-5,TRBJ1-1,-,once,CASGTLNTEAFF,TGTGCCAGTGGGACACTGAACACTGAAGCTTTCTTT
TRBV6-4,TRBJ2-1,-,-,CASSAPGFRQFF,TGTGCCAGCAGTGCACCAGGGTTTCGGCAGTTCTTC
TRBV10-3,TRBJ1-1,TRBD1,-,CAISDPGGNTEAFF,TGTGCCATCAGTGACCCAGGGGGGAACACTGAAGCTTTCTTT
TRBV15,TRBJ1-2,-,-,CATSRAGDGYTF,TGTGCCACCAGCAGGGCAGGGGACGGCTACACCTTC
TRBV10-2,TRBJ2-2,-,few,CASGWTLNTGELFF,TGCGCCAGCGGGTGGACATTGAACACCGGGGAGCTGTTTTTT
TRBV5-1,TRBJ2-1,-,once,CASSLTGSSYNEQFF,TGCGCCAGCAGCTTGACTGGCAGCTCCTACAATGAGCAGTTCTTC
TRBV5-4,TRBJ2-5,-,-,CASSLDRSQETQYF,TGTGCCAGCAGCTTGGACCGTTCCCAAGAGACCCAGTACTTC
TRBV5-5,TRBJ2-1,TRBD1,-,CASSPGQGVDNEQFF,TGTGCCAGCAGCCCGGGACAGGGGGTGGATAATGAGCAGTTCTTC
TRBV6-6,TRBJ2-5,-,-,CASSTGTTQETQYF,TGTGCCAGCAGTACCGGTACTACACAAGAGACCCAGTACTTC
TRBV12-3/TRBV12-4,TRBJ1-3,-,once,CAREGVSGNTIYF,TGTGCCAGGGAAGGGGTCTCTGGAAACACCATATATTTT
TRBV7-2,TRBJ2-1,TRBD2,-,CASRLTQLAGIGNEQFF,TGTGCCAGCAGGCTTACCCAACTAGCGGGGATTGGCAATGAGCAGTTCTTC
TRBV5-1,TRBJ2-1,TRBD1,-,CASSLGQGFEQFF,TGCGCCAGCAGCCTGGGACAGGGATTTGAGCAGTTCTTC